Following are 8 T cell receptor beta chains from one sample sequenced in a study of cytomegalovirus exposure and HLA in healthy donors. PCR primers comprised 60 Vbeta and 13 Jbeta primers. Clones were sequenced by immunoSEQ multiplex PCR, and TCRdb holds only the in-frame ones, with some missing. The data hold 270,000 or so clones, with about 90% observed a single time. Sample: PBMCs. These receptor sequences come from a girl aged 2 to 9 in good health and CMV-seronegative.

This sequence joins TRBV6-6 and TRBJ2-1, with 11 nucleotides matching TRBD2. The CDR3 extends over 14 amino acids. Trimming cost V 5 bases and J 5 bases; bases outside gene matches: 2. Germline V gene sequence: CDR1 MNHNY, CDR2 SVGAGI (reference sequence). The CDR3 DNA sequence: TGTGCCAGCAGTCTAGCGGGGGGTAACAATGAGCAGTTCTTC. It encodes CASSLAGGNNEQFF.

The chain employs TRBV6-5 and TRBJ1-3; 9 bases are a match to TRBD1. Germline V gene data show CDR1 as MNHEY and CDR2 as SVGAGI. V lost 10 bases, J lost 0 bases, and 7 bases stayed unmatched. The CDR3 loop spans 15 amino acids. In nucleotides, the CDR3 is TGTGCCACCAGGATGACAGGGGGCTCTGGAAACACCATATATTTT. Its protein is CATRMTGGSGNTIYF.

As concerns this clone: At the DNA level, this CDR3 is encoded by other sequences in the same sample as well. This chain links TRBV29-1 with TRBJ1-2; 7 nucleotides align to TRBD1. CDR1 SQVTM and CDR2 ANQGSEA come from the germline V gene. V was pared by 6 bases and J by 3 bases, with 4 bases of the junction left unmatched. The CDR3 runs to 12 residues. Here the CDR3 reads CSVSGTDYGYTF. For the CDR3, the DNA is TGCAGCGTGTCTGGGACAGACTATGGCTACACCTTC.

CDR3 DNA: TGTGCCAGCAGCCAAGATTTTCTCGAGCAGTACTTC. The encoded protein is CASSQDFLEQYF. The genes are TRBV4-2 and TRBJ2-7; D ambiguous. The CDR3 length is 12 residues. Deletions cut 0 bases from V and 6 bases from J, with 6 bases between. Germline-derived CDR1 and CDR2 are LGHNA and YNFKEQ.

The chain combines TRBV30 with TRBJ1-2; 11 bases match TRBD1. Germline loops: CDR1 GTSNPN, CDR2 SVGIG (reference sequence). Trimming took 1 base from V and 4 from J; bases not matched to a gene: 8. The CDR3 is made up of 16 amino acids. The CDR3 loop reads CAWSAGQGASGYGYTF. The DNA of the CDR3 is TGTGCCTGGAGTGCAGGACAGGGGGCTTCTGGCTATGGCTACACCTTC.

This clone was seen just once. CDR3 region: CASSYSGGSEKLFF. CDR3 nucleotides: TGTGCCAGCAGTTATTCAGGGGGCTCAGAAAAACTGTTTTTT. This rearrangement joins TRBV6-5 to TRBJ1-4, with 8 bases lining up with TRBD1. The V and J ends lost 3 bases and 8 bases, in that order; junction bases with no gene match: 5. The CDR3 length is 14 residues. Germline V gene sequence: CDR1 MNHEY, CDR2 SVGAGI.

The chain employs TRBV6-1 and TRBJ1-1, with D possibly TRBD1 on 5 matching bases. V lost 2 bases and J 12 bases, leaving 10 bases between the germline ends. CDR3 length: 11 residues. Germline assignment: CDR1 MNHNS and CDR2 SASEGT. The CDR3 reads CASSESRAPFF. In DNA, the CDR3 is TGTGCCAGCAGTGAATCCAGGGCCCCTTTCTTT.

The V and J genes are TRBV6-5 and TRBJ2-3, with TRBD2 as a possible D gene (5 bases). V lost 0 bases to trimming and J lost 0 bases, with 10 bases between them. Germline lookup yields CDR1 MNHEY and CDR2 SVGAGI. The CDR3 extends over 16 amino acids. CDR3 in DNA: TGTGCCAGCAGTTACTCGAAAACGGGGAGCACAGATACGCAGTATTTT. As protein: CASSYSKTGSTDTQYF.